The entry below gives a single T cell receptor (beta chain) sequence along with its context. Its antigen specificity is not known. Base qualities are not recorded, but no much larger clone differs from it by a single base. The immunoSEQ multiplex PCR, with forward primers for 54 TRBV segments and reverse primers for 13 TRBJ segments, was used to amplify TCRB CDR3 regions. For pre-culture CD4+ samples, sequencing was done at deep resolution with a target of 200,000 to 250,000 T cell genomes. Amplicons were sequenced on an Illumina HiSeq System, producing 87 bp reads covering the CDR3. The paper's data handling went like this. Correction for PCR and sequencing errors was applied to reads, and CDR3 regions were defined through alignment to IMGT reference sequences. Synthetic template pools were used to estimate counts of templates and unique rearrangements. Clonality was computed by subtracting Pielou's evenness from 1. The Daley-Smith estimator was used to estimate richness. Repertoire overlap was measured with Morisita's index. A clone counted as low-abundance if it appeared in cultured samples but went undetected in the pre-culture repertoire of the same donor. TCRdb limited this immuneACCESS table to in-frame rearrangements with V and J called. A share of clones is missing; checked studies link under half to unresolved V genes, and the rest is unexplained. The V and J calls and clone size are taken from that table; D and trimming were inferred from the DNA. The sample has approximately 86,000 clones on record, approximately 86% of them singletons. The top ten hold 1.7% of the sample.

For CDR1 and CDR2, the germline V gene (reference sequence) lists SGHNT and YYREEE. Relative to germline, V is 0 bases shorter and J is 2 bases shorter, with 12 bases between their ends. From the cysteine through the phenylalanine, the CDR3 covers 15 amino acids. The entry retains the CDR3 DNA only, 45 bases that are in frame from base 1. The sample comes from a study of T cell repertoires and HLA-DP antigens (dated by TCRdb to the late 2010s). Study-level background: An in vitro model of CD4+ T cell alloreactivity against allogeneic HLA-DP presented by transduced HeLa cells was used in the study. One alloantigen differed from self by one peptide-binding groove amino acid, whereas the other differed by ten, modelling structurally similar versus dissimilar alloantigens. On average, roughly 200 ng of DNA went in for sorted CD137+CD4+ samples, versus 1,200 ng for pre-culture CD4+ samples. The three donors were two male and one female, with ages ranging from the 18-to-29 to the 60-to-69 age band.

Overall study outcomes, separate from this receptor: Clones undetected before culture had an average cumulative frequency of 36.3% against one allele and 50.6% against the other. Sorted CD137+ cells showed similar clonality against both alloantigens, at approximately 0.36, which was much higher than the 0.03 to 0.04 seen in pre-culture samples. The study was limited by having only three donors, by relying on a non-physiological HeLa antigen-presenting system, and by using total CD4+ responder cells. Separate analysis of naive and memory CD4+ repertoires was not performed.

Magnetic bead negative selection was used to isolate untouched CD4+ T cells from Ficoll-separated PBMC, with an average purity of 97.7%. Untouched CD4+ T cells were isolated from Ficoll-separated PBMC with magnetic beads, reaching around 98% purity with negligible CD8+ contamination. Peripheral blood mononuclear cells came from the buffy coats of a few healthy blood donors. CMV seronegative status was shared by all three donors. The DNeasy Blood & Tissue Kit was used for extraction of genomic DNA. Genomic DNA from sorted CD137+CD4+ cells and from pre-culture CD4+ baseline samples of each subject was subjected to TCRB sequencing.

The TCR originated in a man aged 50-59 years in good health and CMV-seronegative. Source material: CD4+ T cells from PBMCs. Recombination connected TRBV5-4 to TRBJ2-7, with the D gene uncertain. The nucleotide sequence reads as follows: TGTGCCAGCAGCTTGGGAGGACCAAAGACCTACGAGCAGTACTTC. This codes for CASSLGGPKTYEQYF.